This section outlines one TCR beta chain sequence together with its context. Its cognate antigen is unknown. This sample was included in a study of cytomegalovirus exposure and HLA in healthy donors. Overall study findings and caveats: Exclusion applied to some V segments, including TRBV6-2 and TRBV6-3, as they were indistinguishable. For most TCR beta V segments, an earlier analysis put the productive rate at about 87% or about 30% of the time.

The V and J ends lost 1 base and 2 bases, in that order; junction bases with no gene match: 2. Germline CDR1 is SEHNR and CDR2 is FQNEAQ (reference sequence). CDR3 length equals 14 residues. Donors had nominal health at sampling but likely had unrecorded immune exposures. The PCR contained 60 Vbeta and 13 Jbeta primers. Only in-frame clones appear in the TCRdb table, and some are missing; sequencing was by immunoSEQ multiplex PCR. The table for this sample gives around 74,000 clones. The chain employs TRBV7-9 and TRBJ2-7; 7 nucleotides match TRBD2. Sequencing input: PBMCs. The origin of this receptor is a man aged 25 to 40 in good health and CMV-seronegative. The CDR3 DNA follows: TGTGCCAGCAGCTTAGGCCTAGCGGCCTACGAGCAGTACTTC. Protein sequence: CASSLGLAAYEQYF.